These 28 T cell receptor beta chains originate from one sample sequenced in a study of vaccination effects on CD4 cells after COVID-19. The ViraFEST assay expanded antigen-specific CD4+ T cells with viral peptide pools before sequencing. Having been cultured for ten to eleven days, the cells underwent CD4+ T cell isolation. PCR showed that the person got SARS-CoV-2 infection at some point between March and December 2020. Participants got two doses of BNT162b2 or mRNA-1273 vaccine. Antigens of these TCRs are unknown. TCRdb keeps only in-frame clones here, not all; method: immunoSEQ multiplex PCR. This sample yields 15,000 or so clones, of which around 81% are seen a single time; around 17% belongs to the top ten. Sequencing used CD4+ T cells from PBMCs cultured with SARS-CoV-2 spike peptides, obtained after COVID-19 vaccination. The source of these receptors is a human donor who had a prior SARS-CoV-2 infection.

This chain connects TRBV14 to TRBJ1-4; no clear D gene. This CDR3 has 15 amino acids. Trimming pared 1 base from V and 7 bases from J, leaving 13 bases between. CDR1 is SGHDN, CDR2 FVKESK, per germline. This CDR3 is CASSQALGRGEKLFF. CDR3 in DNA: TGTGCCAGCAGCCAAGCCCTCGGGCGGGGTGAAAAACTGTTTTTT.

The chain combines TRBV7-2 with TRBJ2-7, with TRBD1 as a possible D gene (5 bases). Germline V gene data show CDR1 as SGHTA and CDR2 as FQGNSA. V was cut by 3 bases and J by 2 bases, with 8 bases left in between. The CDR3 length is 13 residues. The CDR3 spells CASSFLQAYEQYF. In nucleotides, the CDR3 is TGTGCCAGCAGCTTCTTACAGGCCTACGAGCAGTACTTC.

The chain employs TRBV15 and TRBJ1-5; D is perhaps TRBD1 (5 bases). The CDR3 is made up of 16 amino acids. The V gene's germline CDR1 is LNHNV and CDR2 YYDKDF (reference sequence). Trimming removed 1 base at V and 4 bases at J, with 14 bases between. The CDR3 nucleotides read TGTGCCACCAGCAGAGTTTCCGGGGGGGGGAATCAGCCCCAGCATTTT. Translated: CATSRVSGGGNQPQHF.

The V and J genes are TRBV3-1 (or the pseudogene TRBV3-2) and TRBJ2-1; possible D gene TRBD1, 5 bases. The CDR3 covers 13 residues. Trimming removed 0 bases at V and 11 bases at J, with 11 bases between. Looked up from germline, CDR1 is LGHDT and CDR2 is YNNKEL (reference sequence). CDR3 DNA: TGTGCCAGCAGCCAAGAATATACAGGTCAGCAGTTCTTC. Translating it yields CASSQEYTGQQFF.

The DNA of the CDR3 is TGTGCCAGCAGTGATCTGGGCAGTCCACAAGAGACCCAGTACTTC. Translation gives CASSDLGSPQETQYF. This chain links TRBV2 with TRBJ2-5; unclear D gene. This CDR3 is built from 15 residues. The germline V gene encodes CDR1 SNHLY and CDR2 FYNNEI. V was pared by 3 bases and J by 2 bases, with 13 bases between.

This clone was detected only once. The V gene is TRBV18, the J gene TRBJ2-5; D not resolved. This CDR3 spans 11 amino acids. The ends were cut back, 6 bases at V and 5 bases at J, with 7 bases in the middle. The germline CDR1 and CDR2 sequences are KGHSH and LQKENI. The CDR3 is CASSPWETQYF. The CDR3 DNA sequence: TGTGCCAGCTCCCCGTGGGAGACCCAGTACTTC.

The rearrangement links TRBV2 to TRBJ2-5, with TRBD2 matching 7 bases. The CDR3 has 12 residues. V gave up 8 bases and J gave up 0 bases; unmatched junction bases: 0. Germline loops: CDR1 SNHLY, CDR2 FYNNEI. CDR3 amino acids: CASGGDQETQYF. The CDR3 region has the DNA TGTGCCAGCGGGGGGGACCAAGAGACCCAGTACTTC.

The genes are TRBV6-5 and TRBJ2-7, with D perhaps matching TRBD1 or TRBD2 (5 bases each). This CDR3 has 14 amino acids. The V end lost 0 bases, the J end lost 7 bases, and 13 bases lay between the germline ends. Germline V lookup: CDR1 MNHEY, CDR2 SVGAGI. Here the CDR3 reads CASSYSGPEGEQYF. DNA of the CDR3: TGTGCCAGCAGTTACTCCGGCCCCGAGGGGGAGCAGTACTTC.

This clone has just a few counts. J is TRBJ2-5 and V is TRBV7-9; D unclear. This CDR3 has 14 residues. Germline V lookup: CDR1 SEHNR, CDR2 FQNEAQ (reference sequence). V was cut by 3 bases and J by 7 bases, with 15 bases left in between. The CDR3 here is CASSFPLLLGTQYF. The CDR3 nucleotides are TGTGCCAGCAGCTTTCCACTATTGTTGGGGACCCAGTACTTC.

A note on this clone: Mismatch with germline at one junction end may stem from a read error. The V call is TRBV3-1 (or the pseudogene TRBV3-2), the J call TRBJ1-2; D gene ambiguous. The germline CDR1 and CDR2 sequences are LGHDT and YNNKEL (reference sequence). This CDR3 region has 13 residues. The CDR3, as DNA: TGTGCCAGCAGCCAAGACTCCAGTGAGAATTCTGTCTTC. Its translation is CASSQDSSENSVF.

The chain has TRBV19 and TRBJ2-3; D may be TRBD1 (5 bases). Trimming took off 5 bases at V and 0 bases at J, with 12 bases between the two ends. There are 15 residues in the CDR3. The germline V gene has CDR1 LNHDA and CDR2 SQIVND (reference sequence). The CDR3 DNA follows: TGTGCCAGTAGTGTCAGGGTCTCTAGCACAGATACGCAGTATTTT. Translation gives CASSVRVSSTDTQYF.

The genes are TRBV7-2 and TRBJ1-1, with TRBD1 as a possible D gene (6 bases). Germline assignment: CDR1 SGHTA and CDR2 FQGNSA. V was pared by 5 bases and J by 1 base, with 11 bases between. The CDR3 has 14 amino acids. In nucleotides, the CDR3 is TGTGCCAGCAGCGCGGACAGAGAGAACACTGAAGCTTTCTTT. Its protein product is CASSADRENTEAFF.

This clone was counted a few times. The rearrangement uses TRBV2 and TRBJ2-7; TRBD2 agrees at 11 bases. Trimming took 4 bases from V and 2 from J; bases not matched to a gene: 7. In germline, CDR1 is SNHLY, CDR2 FYNNEI. The CDR3 runs 16 residues. DNA for the CDR3: TGTGCCAGCAGTGTGAGGGGGACTAGCGGCCCCTACGAGCAGTACTTC. The encoded protein is CASSVRGTSGPYEQYF.

This clone was observed a single time. J is TRBJ2-2 and V is TRBV18; D might be TRBD2 (5 bases). Germline CDR1 and CDR2: KGHSH and LQKENI. V lost 2 bases and J 6 bases, leaving 13 bases between the germline ends. This CDR3 contains 15 residues. This CDR3 reads CASSPSSWRAGELFF. DNA of the CDR3: TGTGCCAGCTCACCAAGCAGCTGGCGGGCCGGGGAGCTGTTTTTT.

V is TRBV7-2 and J is TRBJ2-1; maybe TRBD2 (6 bases). CDR1 is SGHTA, CDR2 FQGNSA, per germline. The CDR3 has 14 residues. The germline V and J ends were trimmed by 4 bases and 15 bases, with 22 bases remaining between them. CDR3 sequence (DNA): TGTGCCAGCAGCTCGACCCCCCCCGGGGGATTCTGGTTCTTC. Its translation is CASSSTPPGGFWFF.

This rearrangement joins TRBV5-4 to TRBJ1-1; D gene uncertain. V was shortened by 4 bases and J by 6 bases, with 7 bases between the two germline ends. The CDR3 has 11 residues. The V gene's germline CDR1 is SGHNT and CDR2 YYREEE (reference sequence). The CDR3 DNA reads as TGTGCCAGCAGCCGCAAGTCTGAAGCTTTCTTT. Its protein product is CASSRKSEAFF.

This clone was observed once. The J gene is TRBJ2-1, the V gene TRBV3-1 (or the pseudogene TRBV3-2); no clear D gene. The V end was cut by 1 base, the J end by 0 bases, with 7 bases between. Germline lookup yields CDR1 LGHDT and CDR2 YNNKEL (reference sequence). This CDR3 has 15 residues. The chain's CDR3 is CASSQGMSSYNEQFF. CDR3 nucleotides: TGTGCCAGCAGCCAAGGCATGAGCTCCTACAATGAGCAGTTCTTC.

The CDR3 DNA is TGTGCCAGCAGCCCCAGGGGCAATCAGCCCCAGCATTTT. Residues: CASSPRGNQPQHF. The chain couples TRBV6-6 to TRBJ1-5, with a weak D call TRBD1 (5 bases). The germline CDR1 and CDR2 sequences are MNHNY and SVGAGI (reference sequence). With 6 bases removed from V and 2 bases from J, the gap between germline ends came to 8 bases. The length of the CDR3 is 13 residues.

This chain links TRBV27 with TRBJ1-2, with D uncertain. Germline V gene lookup returns CDR1 MNHEY and CDR2 SMNVEV (reference sequence). Trimming left V 3 bases short and J 0 bases short, with 11 bases between. The CDR3 runs to 15 residues. CDR3: CASSFTPGANYGYTF. As DNA, the CDR3 is TGTGCCAGCAGTTTTACCCCCGGAGCTAACTATGGCTACACCTTC.

The chain carries TRBV6-5 and TRBJ1-4; 9 bases map to TRBD1. V lost 4 bases to trimming and J lost 8 bases; unmatched junction nucleotides: 8. Germline-derived CDR1 and CDR2 are MNHEY and SVGAGI. The CDR3 spans 15 residues. In DNA, the CDR3 is TGTGCCAGCAGTTTAGACAGGGGGGCAGGGGAAAAACTGTTTTTT. Translating it yields CASSLDRGAGEKLFF.

The chain employs TRBV28 and TRBJ2-1, with 9 nucleotides matching TRBD2. Germline CDR1 and CDR2: MDHEN and SYDVKM. The length of the CDR3 is 13 residues. After removal of 6 bases from V and 7 bases from J, the junction contained 4 bases not matched to a gene. The CDR3 bases are TGTGCCAGCAGGAGCGGGGGGAGAAATGAGCAGTTCTTC. Translating it yields CASRSGGRNEQFF.

The rearrangement joins TRBV20-1 to TRBJ1-5; the D gene is possibly TRBD1 (5 bases). V was trimmed by 3 bases and J by 0 bases, leaving 9 bases between them. The CDR3 spans 14 residues. CDR1 and CDR2 from the germline V gene are DFQATT and SNEGSKA (reference sequence). The CDR3 DNA reads as TGCAGTGCTAGTTGGGGGAGTAGCAATCAGCCCCAGCATTTT. Its translation is CSASWGSSNQPQHF.

This clone has just a few counts. The V and J genes are TRBV5-1 and TRBJ1-6; 12 positions agree with TRBD1. Per the germline V gene, CDR1 is SGHRS and CDR2 is YFSETQ. J gave up 10 bases and V 5 bases, and 7 bases lay outside the gene matches. The CDR3 is 15 amino acids. The CDR3 loop is CASSEGQGAYSPLHF. In nucleotides, the CDR3 is TGCGCCAGCAGTGAGGGACAGGGGGCTTACTCACCCCTCCACTTT.

The genes are TRBV5-6 and TRBJ2-7; TRBD2 matches at 16 bases. CDR1 and CDR2 from the germline V gene are SGHDT and YYEEEE. The CDR3 totals 18 residues. The V and J ends lost 2 bases and 4 bases, in that order; junction bases with no gene match: 9. DNA for the CDR3: TGTGCCAGCAGCTTCCCGGGACTAGCGGGAGGGCCCGGGTACGAGCAGTACTTC. Translation gives CASSFPGLAGGPGYEQYF.

The chain uses TRBV11-3 and TRBJ2-7, with a possible D match to TRBD2 (6 bases). This CDR3 is 14 amino acids long. Germline CDR1 reads SGHNT; CDR2 reads YENEEA. V was trimmed by 1 base and J by 1 base, leaving 8 bases between them. The DNA of the CDR3 is TGTGCCAGCAGCTTAGGGGCGGGGTCCTACGAGCAGTACTTC. Translated: CASSLGAGSYEQYF.

The rearrangement uses TRBV7-2 and TRBJ1-1, with D possibly being TRBD1 (6 bases). CDR1 is SGHTA and CDR2 is FQGNSA in the germline V gene. V shed 2 bases and J shed 5 bases, with 15 bases lying between them. The CDR3 length is 15 residues. The CDR3 bases are TGTGCCAGCAGCTTATTGCAGGGGATTCGGACTGAAGCTTTCTTT. It specifies CASSLLQGIRTEAFF.

The V and J genes are TRBV7-2 and TRBJ2-4; D is perhaps TRBD1 (5 bases). This CDR3 has 15 residues. Germline loops: CDR1 SGHTA, CDR2 FQGNSA. The germline V and J ends were trimmed by 2 bases and 6 bases, with 14 bases remaining between them. For the CDR3, the DNA is TGTGCCAGCAGCTTAACGAGTCAGGGTGGAAACATTCAGTACTTC. Its protein product is CASSLTSQGGNIQYF.

The chain links TRBV3-1 (or the pseudogene TRBV3-2) to TRBJ2-7; TRBD2 aligns across 11 bases. V dropped 0 bases and J dropped 5; count of bases not matched to a gene: 0. The CDR3 is 14 residues long. Germline loops: CDR1 LGHDT, CDR2 YNNKEL (reference sequence). The CDR3 DNA sequence: TGTGCCAGCAGCCAAGAACTAGCGGGGGACGAGCAGTACTTC. Its translation: CASSQELAGDEQYF.